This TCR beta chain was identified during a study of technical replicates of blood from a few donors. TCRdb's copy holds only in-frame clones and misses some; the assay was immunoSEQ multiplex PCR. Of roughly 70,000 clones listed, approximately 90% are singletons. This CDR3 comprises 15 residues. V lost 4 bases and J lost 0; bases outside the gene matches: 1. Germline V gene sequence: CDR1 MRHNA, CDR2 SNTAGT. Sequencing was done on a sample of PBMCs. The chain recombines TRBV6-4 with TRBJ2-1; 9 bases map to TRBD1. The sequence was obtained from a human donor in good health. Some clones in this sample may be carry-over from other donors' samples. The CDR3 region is CASSGGQGSYNEQFF. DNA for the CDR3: TGTGCCAGCAGTGGGGGACAGGGCTCCTACAATGAGCAGTTCTTC.